The source of this T cell receptor beta chain is a study of vaccination effects on CD4 cells after COVID-19. Once cultured for around 11 days, the cells underwent separation to obtain CD4+ T cells. Some clones are missing from TCRdb's copy, which holds only in-frame ones; the method was immunoSEQ multiplex PCR. The sample lists over 45,000 clones; 60% to 85% were seen once. The CDR3 is 17 amino acids. The germline gives CDR1 MGHRA, CDR2 YSYEKL. Deletions cut 2 bases from V and 8 bases from J, with 19 bases between. This clone was picked up a small number of times. Its target is not known. The sequencing used CD4+ T cells from PBMCs cultured without peptide, collected before COVID-19 vaccination. This TCR derives from a human donor who received a COVID-19 vaccine. This chain links TRBV4-1 with TRBJ1-6; D may be TRBD1 (6 bases). DNA for the CDR3: TGCGCCAGCAGCCAAACTCAACGGGACATCCGGGATTCACCCCTCCACTTT. Translating it yields CASSQTQRDIRDSPLHF.